The source of this T cell receptor (beta chain) is a study of shared clonotypes between healthy human individuals. Study observations and caveats: In having few donors, the study represented limited genetic and exposure-history diversity. Naive subsets typically showed greater estimated richness than memory subsets.

Libraries were prepared by immunoSEQ multiplex PCR; TCRdb keeps only in-frame clonotypes and omits some of them. This table holds 1 million to 1.2 million clones, roughly 80% found once. CDR1 and CDR2 from the germline V gene are MNHEY and SMNVEV (reference sequence). The CDR3 has 15 amino acids. Trimming shortened V by 3 bases and J by 1 base, and 10 bases separated the two germline ends. Naive CD4+ cells were CD45RA-selected; the remaining cells were memory. About this clone itself: Its antigen is currently unknown.

The source is a man between 18 and 29 years old in good health. Some clones in this sample may be carry-over from other donors' samples. The sample taken for sequencing was memory CD4+ T cells from PBMCs. As for subset: CD45RA-negative fraction. The chain is built from TRBV27 and TRBJ2-1; no clear D gene. The CDR3 sequence: CASSFNPWSYNEQFF. CDR3 DNA: TGTGCCAGCAGTTTCAACCCTTGGTCCTACAATGAGCAGTTCTTC.